This passage covers 29 T cell receptor beta chains from one sample sequenced in a study of CD8+ T cells in alopecia areata. Following extraction, RNA underwent reverse transcription to cDNA, which served as the sequencing template. The data were produced by immunoSEQ multiplex PCR, yet TCRdb's version contains in-frame clones alone and is incomplete. Of 150,000 or so clones in the sample, 45% to 60% were seen once. The sequenced sample consisted of CD4+ T cells sorted from blood. The receptors derive from a human donor in good health.

This clone occurred once. The chain links TRBV18 to TRBJ2-7; 9 nucleotides line up with TRBD1. Germline lookup yields CDR1 KGHSH and CDR2 LQKENI. V trimming: 4 bases; J trimming: 3 bases; junction bases outside the gene matches: 7. The CDR3 is 15 amino acids. The CDR3 loop is CASSRDRGSFYEQYF. CDR3 bases: TGTGCCAGCTCACGAGACAGGGGGAGCTTCTACGAGCAGTACTTC.

This clone turned up a few times. The CDR3 loop reads CAISATGANVLTF. The CDR3 DNA reads TGTGCCATCAGTGCTACTGGGGCCAACGTCCTGACTTTC. J is TRBJ2-6 and V is TRBV10-3; D unresolved. This CDR3 contains 13 residues. From germline, CDR1 is ENHRY and CDR2 SYGVKD. Trimming shortened V by 4 bases and J by 2 bases, and 3 bases separated the two germline ends.

The J gene is TRBJ1-1, the V gene TRBV7-9, with unresolved D. Trimming cost V 5 bases and J 3 bases, with 16 bases left between them. CDR1 and CDR2 from the germline V gene are SEHNR and FQNEAQ (reference sequence). The CDR3 is 15 residues long. The CDR3 nucleotides read TGTGCCAGCAGCCTATGGACGCAAACAGACACTGAAGCTTTCTTT. Translation gives CASSLWTQTDTEAFF.

This clone appeared a few times. This chain connects TRBV5-1 to TRBJ2-1; D could derive from TRBD1 or TRBD2 (6 bases each). Trimming stripped 9 bases from V and 4 bases from J, with 20 bases between. Germline lookup yields CDR1 SGHRS and CDR2 YFSETQ. CDR3 size: 15 residues. CDR3 sequence reads: CANPGPRGTYNEQFF. CDR3 DNA sequence: TGCGCCAATCCGGGCCCACGGGGGACATACAATGAGCAGTTCTTC.

This sequence joins TRBV10-3 and TRBJ2-5; 9 bases are a match to TRBD2. V lost 4 bases, J lost 0 bases, and 0 bases stayed unmatched. Germline loops: CDR1 ENHRY, CDR2 SYGVKD. The CDR3 runs 14 residues. This CDR3 is CAISGLADQETQYF. CDR3 nucleotide sequence: TGTGCCATCAGTGGACTAGCGGACCAAGAGACCCAGTACTTC.

This chain joins TRBV29-1 and TRBJ1-2; 7 bases match TRBD1. V lost 7 bases to trimming and J lost 0 bases; unmatched junction nucleotides: 2. This CDR3 comprises 12 residues. Per germline, CDR1 SQVTM and CDR2 ANQGSEA. The CDR3, as DNA: TGCAGCGGGACAGGCCCTAACTATGGCTACACCTTC. Translated, it gives CSGTGPNYGYTF.

The count of this clone is one. The rearrangement links TRBV27 to TRBJ2-7, with 7 positions matching TRBD1. The CDR3 loop spans 14 amino acids. The trim removed 5 bases at V and 7 bases at J, leaving 11 bases unmatched. Germline CDR1 reads MNHEY; CDR2 reads SMNVEV (reference sequence). The CDR3 reads CASSQGQPLREQYF. The CDR3, as DNA: TGTGCCAGCAGTCAGGGACAGCCCCTCCGAGAGCAGTACTTC.

V gene TRBV25-1 combines with J gene TRBJ1-2; D is ambiguous. Per the germline V gene, CDR1 is MGHDK and CDR2 is SYGVNS. The germline V and J ends were trimmed by 6 bases and 5 bases, with 13 bases remaining between them. CDR3 length: 13 amino acids. This CDR3 is CASSLDEAYGYTF. DNA of the CDR3: TGTGCCAGCAGCCTCGACGAGGCATATGGCTACACCTTC.

J is TRBJ1-5 and V is TRBV15; 10 nucleotides line up with TRBD1. Germline loops: CDR1 LNHNV, CDR2 YYDKDF (reference sequence). J lost 4 bases, V lost 5 bases, and 2 bases had no gene match. The CDR3 has 14 amino acids. The CDR3 sequence is CATSWGQGNQPQHF. The CDR3 nucleotides are TGTGCCACCAGCTGGGGACAGGGGAATCAGCCCCAGCATTTT.

In its sample, this clone was seen a few times. The chain recombines TRBV30 with TRBJ1-1, with no clear D. This CDR3 spans 12 amino acids. CDR1 and CDR2 (germline): GTSNPN, SVGIG (reference sequence). V was shortened by 2 bases and J by 5 bases, with 9 bases between the two germline ends. CDR3 nucleotide sequence: TGTGCCTGGAGTCGGCAGTCGACTGAAGCTTTCTTT. Protein sequence: CAWSRQSTEAFF.

This clone was observed a few times. The chain combines TRBV5-1 with TRBJ2-1; TRBD2 is a possible D gene (6 bases). V lost 1 base to trimming and J lost 4 bases, with 12 bases between them. CDR1 is SGHRS, CDR2 YFSETQ, per germline. The CDR3 is 15 residues long. The CDR3 loop reads CASSLFRERYNEQFF. In DNA form, the CDR3 reads TGCGCCAGCAGCTTGTTCCGGGAGAGGTACAATGAGCAGTTCTTC.

This clone has only a few counts. The V call is TRBV29-1, the J call TRBJ2-7; the D gene could be TRBD1 or TRBD2 (5 bases each). Germline values: CDR1 SQVTM, CDR2 ANQGSEA. There are 12 residues in the CDR3. V lost 7 bases, J lost 6 bases, and 16 bases lay in between. In DNA, the CDR3 is TGCAGCGGTGGGACGTCCCGTCTCGAGCAGTACTTC. As protein: CSGGTSRLEQYF.

This rearrangement joins TRBV9 to TRBJ2-2; 14 positions match TRBD2. Per the germline V gene, CDR1 is SGDLS and CDR2 is YYNGEE. There are 20 residues in the CDR3. After removal of 1 base from V and 6 bases from J, the junction contained 14 bases not matched to a gene. CDR3 amino acids: CASSVSMGGWTSGRPGELFF. Written as DNA, the CDR3 is TGTGCCAGCAGCGTAAGCATGGGCGGATGGACTAGCGGGAGGCCCGGGGAGCTGTTTTTT.

J is TRBJ1-2 and V is TRBV6-5; no reliable D call. Germline CDR1 MNHEY, CDR2 SVGAGI. The CDR3 covers 12 residues. Trimming left V 5 bases short and J 5 bases short, with 9 bases between. DNA of the CDR3: TGTGCCAGCAGTCAAAACGAGTATGGCTACACCTTC. Its protein product is CASSQNEYGYTF.

The chain recombines TRBV11-2 with TRBJ2-7; TRBD2 aligns across 10 bases. The germline CDR1 and CDR2 sequences are SGHAT and FQNNGV. With 2 bases clipped from V and 1 base from J, the junction kept 11 bases outside the gene matches. This CDR3 comprises 18 residues. This chain's CDR3 is CASSLQRTSGSSSYEQYF. For the CDR3, the DNA is TGTGCCAGCAGCTTACAAAGGACTAGCGGTTCTTCGTCCTACGAGCAGTACTTC.

The chain couples TRBV11-2 to TRBJ2-5; the D is unclear. Germline CDR1 is SGHAT and CDR2 is FQNNGV. V was trimmed by 5 bases and J by 2 bases, leaving 12 bases between them. The CDR3 covers 14 residues. CDR3 nucleotide sequence: TGTGCCAGCAGCACTCAGACCCCTCAAGAGACCCAGTACTTC. It codes for CASSTQTPQETQYF.

The rearrangement joins TRBV9 to TRBJ2-5; D perhaps matches TRBD1 (5 bases). Germline CDR1 SGDLS, CDR2 YYNGEE. The CDR3 extends over 14 amino acids. V lost 0 bases to trimming and J lost 3 bases, with 9 bases between them. CDR3 nucleotides: TGTGCCAGCAGCGTAGGGCTAGGGGAAGAGACCCAGTACTTC. It translates to CASSVGLGEETQYF.

The chain carries TRBV5-1 and TRBJ2-1, with D hard to call. The CDR3 consists of 13 residues. The ends were cut back, 0 bases at V and 8 bases at J, with 9 bases in the middle. Germline CDR1 reads SGHRS; CDR2 reads YFSETQ. CDR3 bases: TGCGCCAGCAGCTTGGCGTTGGTCCATGAGCAGTTCTTC. Protein: CASSLALVHEQFF. Supplemented by reference TRBV5-1 and TRBJ2-1, the full variable domain reads KAGVTQTPRYLIKTRGQQVTLSCSPISGHRSVSWYQQTPGQGLQFLFEYFSETQRNKGNFPGRFSGRQFSNSRSEMNVSTLELGDSALYLCASSLALVHEQFFGPGTRLTVL.

This clone was counted a few times. CDR3 in DNA: TGTGCCAGCAGTTTGGGAAGGGCCTACGAGCAGTACTTC. Translating it yields CASSLGRAYEQYF. The chain combines TRBV28 with TRBJ2-7; D remains unclear. The CDR3 runs to 13 residues. Trimming pared 3 bases from V and 2 bases from J, leaving 8 bases between. Germline CDR1 MDHEN, CDR2 SYDVKM.

As to this clone: Different DNA sequences within this sample yield the same CDR3. The chain couples TRBV25-1 to TRBJ2-7; D is perhaps TRBD2 (8 bases). Germline CDR1 MGHDK, CDR2 SYGVNS. V gave up 3 bases and J gave up 3 bases, with 15 bases separating them. This CDR3 is 15 amino acids long. As DNA, the CDR3 is TGTGCCAGCAGTGAGTCCGGGAGGGGGCTCTACGAGCAGTACTTC. Encoded protein: CASSESGRGLYEQYF.

The chain employs TRBV29-1 and TRBJ2-4; 7 nucleotides match TRBD2. The V and J ends lost 8 bases and 0 bases, in that order; junction bases with no gene match: 19. The germline CDR1 and CDR2 sequences are SQVTM and ANQGSEA. The CDR3 has 18 amino acids. The CDR3 region has the DNA TGCAGCTTCCAGGAGCGGGGAATGGGGACGATAGCCAAAAACATTCAGTACTTC. This codes for CSFQERGMGTIAKNIQYF.

V gene TRBV30 combines with J gene TRBJ2-7; maybe TRBD1 (5 bases). The CDR3 loop spans 13 amino acids. V lost 1 base to trimming and J lost 0 bases, with 7 bases between them. CDR1 and CDR2 (germline): GTSNPN, SVGIG (reference sequence). The CDR3 region is CAWSEGPSYEQYF. The CDR3 DNA reads as TGTGCCTGGAGTGAGGGGCCCTCCTACGAGCAGTACTTC.

The chain recombines TRBV15 with TRBJ1-1; D is perhaps TRBD1 (6 bases). This CDR3 has 13 residues. V was cut by 4 bases and J by 3 bases, with 9 bases left in between. In germline, CDR1 is LNHNV, CDR2 YYDKDF (reference sequence). CDR3 sequence: CATSKKGDTEAFF. CDR3 DNA: TGTGCCACCAGCAAAAAGGGGGACACTGAAGCTTTCTTT.

V is TRBV4-1 and J is TRBJ1-4; 7 bases match TRBD1. Germline V gene lookup returns CDR1 MGHRA and CDR2 YSYEKL. The CDR3 has 15 residues. V was clipped by 5 bases and J by 4 bases; unmatched bases: 7. CDR3 nucleotides: TGCGCCAGCAGCTGGGCACAGGGGTTTAATGAAAAACTGTTTTTT. Protein sequence: CASSWAQGFNEKLFF.

The V call is TRBV30, the J call TRBJ2-1, with D maybe TRBD2 (7 bases). Germline V lookup: CDR1 GTSNPN, CDR2 SVGIG (reference sequence). Trimming shortened V by 6 bases and J by 0 bases, and 21 bases separated the two germline ends. The CDR3 length is 17 residues. The CDR3 here is CACLGGRWERSYNEQFF. The CDR3 bases are TGTGCCTGCCTCGGGGGGCGGTGGGAACGCTCCTACAATGAGCAGTTCTTC.

In its sample, this clone was seen a few times. The rearrangement uses TRBV7-9 and TRBJ2-7, with D tentatively TRBD2 (5 bases). CDR1 and CDR2 from the germline V gene are SEHNR and FQNEAQ (reference sequence). Trimming shortened V by 4 bases and J by 3 bases, and 13 bases separated the two germline ends. CDR3 length equals 14 residues. Written as DNA, the CDR3 is TGTGCCAGCAGCTCGAACCCGACTAACTACGAGCAGTACTTC. Encoded protein: CASSSNPTNYEQYF.

V usage is TRBV25-1 and J usage is TRBJ1-1; no reliable D call. The CDR3 extends over 11 amino acids. Trimming cost V 4 bases and J 7 bases, with 7 bases left between them. CDR1 is MGHDK, CDR2 SYGVNS, per germline. CDR3 DNA sequence: TGTGCCAGCAGTGGACAAGTTGAAGCTTTCTTT. This sequence encodes CASSGQVEAFF.

The chain recombines TRBV15 with TRBJ2-7, with 10 positions matching TRBD2. CDR3 size: 15 residues. The V segment lost 1 base and the J segment 4 bases; nucleotides outside the gene matches: 4. CDR1 and CDR2 from the germline V gene are LNHNV and YYDKDF (reference sequence). The CDR3 region has the DNA TGTGCCACCAGCAGAGGCCAAGCGGGAGGGTACGAGCAGTACTTC. Its protein product is CATSRGQAGGYEQYF. Combining the CDR3 with reference TRBV15 and TRBJ2-7 gives the whole variable domain DAMVIQNPRYQVTQFGKPVTLSCSQTLNHNVMYWYQQKSSQAPKLLFHYYDKDFNNEADTPDNFQSRRPNTSFCFLDIRSPGLGDTAMYLCATSRGQAGGYEQYFGPGTRLTVT.

In its sample, this clone was seen a few times. The chain combines TRBV5-1 with TRBJ1-1; a possible D gene is TRBD1 (5 bases). Germline V gene data show CDR1 as SGHRS and CDR2 as YFSETQ. The V end lost 5 bases, the J end lost 4 bases, and 21 bases lay between the germline ends. This CDR3 has 16 amino acids. This chain's CDR3 is CASRRALENGGTEAFF. DNA for the CDR3: TGCGCCAGCAGAAGGGCCCTCGAAAACGGGGGCACTGAAGCTTTCTTT.